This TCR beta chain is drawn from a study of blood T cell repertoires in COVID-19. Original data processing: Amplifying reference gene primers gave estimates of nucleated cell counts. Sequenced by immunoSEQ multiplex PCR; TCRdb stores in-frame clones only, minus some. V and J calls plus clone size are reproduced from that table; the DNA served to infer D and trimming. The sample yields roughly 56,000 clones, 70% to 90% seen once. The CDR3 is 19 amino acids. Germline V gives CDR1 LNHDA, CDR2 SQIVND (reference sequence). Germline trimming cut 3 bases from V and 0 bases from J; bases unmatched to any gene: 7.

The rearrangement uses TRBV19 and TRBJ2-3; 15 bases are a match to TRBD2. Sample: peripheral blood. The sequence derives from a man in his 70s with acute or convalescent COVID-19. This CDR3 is CASSMSGLAGGTSTDTQYF. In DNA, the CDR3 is TGTGCCAGTAGTATGTCGGGACTAGCGGGGGGAACTAGCACAGATACGCAGTATTTT.